This entry is about one T cell receptor beta chain. Assay: immunoSEQ multiplex PCR; the TCRdb copy retains only in-frame clones and omits some. The sample shows approximately 120,000 clones, roughly 74% of them seen only once. The data were taken from a study of blood T cell repertoires in COVID-19. The trim removed 4 bases at V and 10 bases at J, leaving 3 bases unmatched. This CDR3 has 13 residues. Germline CDR1 MNHEY, CDR2 SMNVEV (reference sequence). The TCR sequence derives from a man aged 80 or over with COVID-19, enrolled during active disease. Sequencing used peripheral blood. The V gene is TRBV27, the J gene TRBJ1-4; 10 bases map to TRBD1. The CDR3: CASSYGTGAKLFF. In DNA form, the CDR3 reads TGTGCCAGCAGTTATGGGACAGGGGCAAAACTGTTTTTT.